The T cell receptor beta chain under discussion was sequenced for a study of cytomegalovirus exposure and HLA in healthy donors. This clone was seen a few times. The CDR3 is made up of 13 amino acids. It was with 60 Vbeta and 13 Jbeta primers that the PCR ran. Assay used: immunoSEQ multiplex PCR; TCRdb lists only in-frame clones, some missing. The table lists some 190,000 clones, just over 75% of them singletons. This chain uses TRBV21-1 with TRBJ1-5; the DNA was not used to check the table's D call, TRBD1. TRBV21-1 is a documented pseudogene. The receptor was derived from a man younger than 30 in good health and CMV-seronegative. Sequenced material: PBMCs. CDR3 loop: CASPTGNDQPQHF. The CDR3 DNA reads TGTGCCAGCCCCACAGGGAATGATCAGCCCCAGCATTTT.